The sequence of this TCR beta chain was determined in a study of graft-versus-host responses after intestinal transplantation. The CDR3 consists of 12 residues. Germline-derived CDR1 and CDR2 are SGDLS and YYNGEE. With 4 bases removed from V and 5 bases from J, the gap between germline ends came to 9 bases. The table came from immunoSEQ multiplex PCR; TCRdb's copy has only in-frame clones and leaves some out. This table has about 4,600 clones, about 25% appearing once. The sequences come from alloreactive CD4+ T cells from a mixed lymphocyte reaction culture, collected before intestinal transplant. Subset: CFSE-low proliferating T cells sorted from approximately 6-day pre-transplant mixed lymphocyte reaction (GvH or HvG direction). This receptor was identified in a human patient who received an intestinal transplant. This chain joins TRBV9 and TRBJ1-2; a weak D match, TRBD1 (5 bases). The CDR3 region is CASSSGTYGYTF. The CDR3 bases are TGTGCCAGCAGCTCCGGGACTTATGGCTACACCTTC.